Here is one T cell receptor beta chain with its context. Only in-frame clones appear in the TCRdb table, and some are missing; sequencing was by immunoSEQ multiplex PCR. The top ten hold about a sixth of the sample, which has about 230,000 clones, over 75% seen once. All recovered Cohort 3 donors got two negative PCRs, got clearance, or saw symptom resolution. CDR3 length equals 15 residues. The junction had 14 bases not matched to a gene; V was cut back by 11 bases and J by 3 bases. Germline V lookup: CDR1 MNHEY, CDR2 SVGAGI. The sample belongs to a study of blood T cell repertoires in COVID-19. On the study more broadly: The United States, Italy and Spain provided the acute and convalescent COVID-19 samples.

The specimen sequenced was PBMCs or T cells enriched from blood (not recorded which). The source is a man between 18 and 29 years old who had recovered from COVID-19. The chain joins TRBV6-5 to TRBJ1-1; 8 bases are a match to TRBD1. Here the CDR3 DNA reads TGTGCCGGTAGACAGGGGACTCACCTTGACACTGAAGCTTTCTTT. Translated, it gives CAGRQGTHLDTEAFF.